Detailed here is one T cell receptor (beta chain). This record belongs to a study of CD8 T cells in Susac syndrome. From germline, CDR1 is SEHNR and CDR2 FQNEAQ (reference sequence). V shed 4 bases, J shed 2 bases, and the junction held 8 bases outside the gene matches. The CDR3 totals 17 residues. Random hexamers were used to reverse transcribe the RNA input (about 0.5 to 1 ug). TCRdb used MiXCR to reprocess the immunoSEQ multiplex PCR reads, holding one entry per CDR3 protein. There are 170,000 or so distinct CDR3 sequences in the sample; 90% to 96% occur only once, and 0.1% to 0.15% lies in the top ten.

The receptor comes from a human donor with Susac syndrome. The sequenced sample was CD4+ T cells from PBMCs. The chain recombines TRBV7-9 with TRBJ2-3; 11 bases line up with TRBD2. The CDR3 protein is CASSSNQGLADTDTQYF. The DNA of the CDR3 is TGTGCCAGCAGCTCGAACCAGGGACTAGCGGACACAGATACGCAGTATTTT.